These T cell receptor beta chains were read from a single sample in a study of control samples from healthy donors and cancer patients. Some clones are missing from TCRdb's copy, which holds only in-frame ones; the method was immunoSEQ multiplex PCR. This sample carries about 160,000 clones, approximately 94% of them seen once, and the ten largest clones take less than 15%. Material: PBMCs. These receptors were taken from a man in his fifties or sixties with colorectal cancer. Both conserved end residues are part of each CDR3. The D gene is left open where the match is weak. Part of the rows lack a size; the others show once, few, many or a class for expanded clones.

d_call | clone_size | j_call | v_call | cdr3_length | cdr3_aa | cdr3_nt
TRBD2 | . | TRBJ2-7 | TRBV12-3/TRBV12-4 | 13 | CASRRGGLAEQYF | TGTGCCAGCAGACGGGGGGGCCTCGCCGAGCAGTACTTC
. | . | TRBJ1-6 | TRBV3-1/TRBV3-2 | 15 | CASSQGQAGNSPLHF | TGTGCCAGCAGCCAAGGCCAGGCGGGAAATTCACCCCTCCACTTT
TRBD1 | . | TRBJ2-5 | TRBV19 | 14 | CASSIWGQGETQYF | TGTGCCAGTAGTATCTGGGGACAGGGGGAGACCCAGTACTTC
TRBD2 | . | TRBJ2-7 | TRBV6-6 | 12 | CASSGGGDEQYF | TGTGCCAGCAGTGGGGGAGGGGACGAGCAGTACTTC
. | few | TRBJ2-5 | TRBV6-5 | 14 | CASTRTVPQETQYF | TGTGCCAGCACCCGGACAGTCCCACAAGAGACCCAGTACTTC
TRBD1 | . | TRBJ2-7 | TRBV6-5 | 15 | CASSYSGQRSYEQYF | TGTGCCAGCAGTTACTCGGGACAGAGATCCTACGAGCAGTACTTC
. | . | TRBJ1-5 | TRBV11-2 | 17 | CASSLDHSGLGGQPQHF | TGTGCCAGCAGCTTAGATCACTCGGGGTTGGGGGGTCAGCCCCAGCATTTT
. | . | TRBJ2-3 | TRBV12-3/TRBV12-4 | 11 | CASSPRDTQYF | TGTGCCAGCAGTCCGAGGGATACGCAGTATTTT
. | . | TRBJ1-2 | TRBV4-1 | 17 | CASSQDLEAGLPYGYTF | TGCGCCAGCAGCCAAGATTTGGAGGCAGGGCTACCCTATGGCTACACCTTC
. | . | TRBJ1-6 | TRBV7-2 | 14 | CASSSSSYNSPLHF | TGTGCCAGCAGCTCGAGCTCCTATAATTCACCCCTCCACTTT
. | . | TRBJ1-2 | TRBV4-3 | 14 | CASSQDKADYGYTF | TGCGCCAGCAGCCAAGATAAGGCAGACTATGGCTACACCTTC
. | . | TRBJ1-6 | TRBV30 | 12 | CAWSLYNSPLHF | TGTGCCTGGAGTTTGTATAATTCACCCCTCCACTTT
. | . | TRBJ1-3 | TRBV19 | 14 | CASSATDSGNTIYF | TGTGCCAGTAGCGCGACAGACTCTGGAAACACCATATATTTT
TRBD1 | . | TRBJ1-6 | TRBV6-5 | 13 | CASQGEVSAPLHF | TGTGCCAGCCAGGGGGAAGTTAGTGCACCCCTCCACTTT
. | . | TRBJ1-1 | TRBV19 | 13 | CASSFSGNTEAFF | TGTGCCAGTAGTTTCTCGGGAAACACTGAAGCTTTCTTT
TRBD1 | . | TRBJ2-5 | TRBV29-1 | 16 | CSVDTGTGGAGETQYF | TGCAGCGTTGATACCGGGACAGGGGGCGCGGGAGAGACCCAGTACTTC
. | . | TRBJ2-3 | TRBV5-1 | 16 | CASSSASGVRTDTQYF | TGCGCCAGCAGCTCGGCATCAGGGGTGAGGACAGATACGCAGTATTTT
. | . | TRBJ1-1 | TRBV19 | 12 | CASSILGTEAFF | TGTGCCAGTAGTATACTGGGAACTGAAGCTTTCTTT
. | . | TRBJ1-4 | TRBV28 | 12 | CASTSGDEKLFF | TGTGCCAGCACCTCAGGGGATGAAAAACTGTTTTTT